This TCR beta chain was recovered during a study of blood T cell repertoires in COVID-19 (dated by TCRdb to the early 2020s). Notes on the research overall: Samples covering the acute and convalescent phases of COVID-19 were provided by collaborators in the United States, Italy and Spain. Deeply sampled blood TCRbeta repertoires from subjects exposed to, actively infected with, or recovered from COVID-19 were included in the dataset. The material from the prospective study consisted of cDNA or gDNA derived from T cells, B-cell-depleted T cells, or PBMCs. Samples were obtained from the ongoing ImmuneRACE study (first 160 participants) and from some 1,300 subjects provided by 6 global collaborators. The repertoires were released in a freely available public database intended as a resource for research on the immune response to SARS-CoV-2. Where available, HLA class I and class II types were taken from metadata supplied by the sample provider and were not determined by assay-based typing. Nearly every sample came with metadata listing a de-identified subject ID, COVID-19 status, age in years and sex. What the authors observed across the whole study: The quantity of clinical and demographic metadata differed by source and by participant and was supplied without curation.

Inclusive of the bounding cysteine and phenylalanine, the CDR3 is 17 residues long. Only the CDR3 region is kept as DNA, spanning 51 bases read in frame from base 1. Clipping removes 6 bases from V and 1 base from J, with 10 as the unmatched junction base count. According to the germline V gene, CDR1 reads MDHEN and CDR2 reads SYDVKM. Participants in the prospective study were aged about 18 to 90 years, lived in more than 20 United States geographic areas, and enrolled through a virtual design. In the prospective study, cohorts were assigned on the basis of participant-reported clinical history obtained from a screening survey and a study questionnaire. Each participant in the prospective study had whole blood, serum and a nasopharyngeal or oropharyngeal swab collected by mobile phlebotomists. Over a roughly 2-month period, participants in the prospective study had the option of providing additional blood draws and questionnaires. Before DNA extraction, prospective study blood samples were shipped either frozen or at room temperature.

For this clone: Its antigen is still unknown. Within one base of it there is no much larger clone, and no base qualities were kept.

TCRbeta CDR3 regions were amplified from genomic DNA by means of the immunoSEQ Assay, a bias-controlled multiplex PCR. In the paper's pipeline: Nucleated cell counts per sample were estimated from amplification of reference gene primers within the assay. Sequence reads were collapsed and filtered to measure the absolute abundance of every unique TCRbeta CDR3 rearrangement. For each sample, productive Simpson clonality was calculated by taking the square root of Simpson's diversity index across productive rearrangements. TCRdb obtained this table from immuneACCESS and retained in-frame rearrangements with V and J assigned. These tables miss some clones; where compared with another copy, unresolved V genes account for less than half of the shortfall, and the remainder is unexplained. V, J and clone size are those of that table, while D and trimming were read from the DNA. Counted in this sample were roughly 250,000 clones; about 91% of them appeared once. The ten biggest clones cover roughly 1.2% of the sample.

The sequence derives from a woman between 40 and 55 years old with acute COVID-19. This sequence uses TRBV28 and TRBJ2-3; 10 nucleotides in the junction match TRBD1. Sequencing input: PBMCs or T cells enriched from blood (not recorded which). The DNA reads as follows: TGTGCCAGCAGGACAGGGGGCATGGGTGACGGCACAGATACGCAGTATTTT. Its protein reads: CASRTGGMGDGTDTQYF.